Presented here are 32 T cell receptor beta chains from one specimen sequenced in a study of T cell responses to AZD1222 COVID-19 vaccine. Method: immunoSEQ multiplex PCR; TCRdb's copy keeps in-frame clones and lacks some. The sample lists tens of thousands of clones, around 85% occurring once. The specimen was peripheral blood, collected on day 0 of AZD1222 vaccination. Source of these receptors: an adult in good health.

The rearrangement joins TRBV29-1 to TRBJ1-2, with D uncertain. The CDR3 is 11 amino acids. The V and J ends lost 3 bases and 6 bases respectively, with 8 bases between them. Per germline, CDR1 SQVTM and CDR2 ANQGSEA. CDR3 sequence reads: CSVEGRNGYTF. CDR3 sequence (DNA): TGCAGCGTTGAGGGTAGGAATGGCTACACCTTC.

V usage is TRBV6-2 or TRBV6-3 and J usage is TRBJ1-5; 9 bases match TRBD1. The CDR3 sequence is 18 residues long. Germline V CDR1 and CDR2: MNHEY, SVGEGT. V gave up 5 bases and J gave up 1 base; unmatched junction bases: 12. The CDR3 loop is CASSTGTGSGKSNQPQHF. CDR3 nucleotide sequence: TGTGCCAGCAGTACCGGGACAGGGAGTGGAAAGAGCAATCAGCCCCAGCATTTT.

The chain carries TRBV3-1 (or the pseudogene TRBV3-2) and TRBJ1-2; 12 bases align to TRBD1. CDR3 length equals 15 residues. From germline, CDR1 is LGHDT and CDR2 YNNKEL (reference sequence). Germline trimming cut 4 bases from V and 7 bases from J; bases unmatched to any gene: 7. CDR3 sequence: CASSPRDRGPGGYTF. CDR3 nucleotides: TGTGCCAGCAGCCCCCGGGACAGGGGGCCGGGTGGCTACACCTTC.

V gene TRBV19 combines with J gene TRBJ2-1; either TRBD1 or TRBD2 may supply D (5 bases each). Germline V gives CDR1 LNHDA, CDR2 SQIVND (reference sequence). The CDR3 loop spans 15 amino acids. V lost 7 bases to trimming and J lost 2 bases, with 15 bases between them. CDR3 nucleotide sequence: TGTGCCAGTAACAAAGGGGCGGAGGCCTACAATGAGCAGTTCTTC. Encoded protein: CASNKGAEAYNEQFF.

J is TRBJ1-2 and V is TRBV27, with 8 nucleotides matching TRBD1. Germline CDR1 MNHEY, CDR2 SMNVEV (reference sequence). The CDR3 is 14 amino acids. Trimming removed 4 bases from V and 8 bases from J; junction bases left unmatched: 9. The CDR3 is CASSSLTGEEGYTF. CDR3 bases: TGTGCCAGCAGTTCCCTGACAGGGGAAGAGGGCTACACCTTC.

The rearrangement uses TRBV4-1 and TRBJ2-1, with D perhaps matching TRBD2 (5 bases). The CDR3 loop spans 16 amino acids. Germline-derived CDR1 and CDR2 are MGHRA and YSYEKL. V was pared by 0 bases and J by 3 bases, with 12 bases between. CDR3 sequence reads: CASSQDRSGNYNEQFF. CDR3 DNA: TGCGCCAGCAGCCAAGATCGAAGCGGAAACTACAATGAGCAGTTCTTC.

This clone was detected a few times. The chain employs TRBV5-6 and TRBJ1-1, with TRBD1 identical over 9 bases. The junction had 8 bases not matched to a gene; V was cut back by 3 bases and J by 5 bases. Germline assignment: CDR1 SGHDT and CDR2 YYEEEE. The CDR3 length is 15 residues. CDR3 bases: TGTGCCAGCAGCTCCCTCGACAGGGGGTGGACTGAAGCTTTCTTT. Amino acids: CASSSLDRGWTEAFF.

The chain is built from TRBV10-1 and TRBJ2-2; tentatively, D is TRBD2 (5 bases). Germline CDR1 reads WNHNN; CDR2 reads SYGVQD (reference sequence). The CDR3 covers 15 residues. The germline V and J ends were trimmed by 4 bases and 4 bases, with 13 bases remaining between them. The DNA of the CDR3 is TGCGCCAGCAGTGGTAGCCGTCGGGGCACCGGGGAGCTGTTTTTT. Translating it yields CASSGSRRGTGELFF.

The chain is built from TRBV6-5 and TRBJ2-1, with D possibly TRBD1 on 5 matching bases. CDR1 and CDR2 from the germline V gene are MNHEY and SVGAGI. V was shortened by 5 bases and J by 5 bases, with 13 bases between the two germline ends. This CDR3 spans 14 amino acids. This chain's CDR3 is CASSHIDSHNEQFF. The CDR3 nucleotides read TGTGCCAGCAGTCATATTGACAGTCACAATGAGCAGTTCTTC.

V gene TRBV7-3 combines with J gene TRBJ1-2; D possibly corresponds to TRBD1 (5 bases). CDR1 is SGHTA, CDR2 FQGTGA, per germline. Trimming took 5 bases from V and 4 from J, leaving 11 bases between them. The CDR3 is 13 amino acids. The CDR3, as DNA: TGTGCCAGCAGCCCGGGGCTCGGCTATGGCTACACCTTC. Translated, it gives CASSPGLGYGYTF.

The chain recombines TRBV27 with TRBJ2-1; perhaps TRBD1 as D (6 bases). V lost 7 bases and J 2 bases, leaving 18 bases between the germline ends. The CDR3 length is 16 residues. Germline lookup yields CDR1 MNHEY and CDR2 SMNVEV (reference sequence). The CDR3 spells CASTTKAGVAYNEQFF. The DNA for the CDR3 is TGTGCCAGCACCACAAAGGCAGGGGTTGCCTACAATGAGCAGTTCTTC.

This rearrangement joins TRBV7-6 to TRBJ2-1; possibly TRBD2 for D (5 bases). Germline V gene data show CDR1 as SGHVS and CDR2 as FNYEAQ. The CDR3 covers 15 residues. V was cut by 5 bases and J by 0 bases, with 11 bases left in between. The CDR3 sequence: CASSTVLVSYNEQFF. For the CDR3, the DNA is TGTGCCAGCAGCACCGTACTAGTCTCCTACAATGAGCAGTTCTTC.

The CDR3 spells CASSSPPYEQYF. CDR3 bases: TGTGCCAGCAGCTCGCCCCCCTACGAGCAGTACTTC. The chain uses TRBV3-1 (or the pseudogene TRBV3-2) and TRBJ2-7; D is unresolved. V lost 5 bases to trimming and J lost 2 bases, with 7 bases between them. This CDR3 region has 12 residues. CDR1 is LGHDT and CDR2 is YNNKEL in the germline V gene (reference sequence).

The genes are TRBV12-3 or TRBV12-4 and TRBJ2-5; 7 bases agree with TRBD1. V was clipped by 5 bases and J by 3 bases; unmatched bases: 3. This CDR3 has 13 amino acids. CDR3 amino acids: CASSPTGEETQYF. The CDR3 DNA sequence: TGTGCCAGCAGTCCTACAGGGGAAGAGACCCAGTACTTC.

The gene calls are TRBV7-3 and TRBJ2-1; unclear D gene. The CDR3 totals 11 residues. Trimming stripped 3 bases from V and 6 bases from J, with 3 bases between. Germline-derived CDR1 and CDR2 are SGHTA and FQGTGA. CDR3 region: CASSFRNEQFF. As DNA, the CDR3 is TGTGCCAGCAGCTTCCGCAATGAGCAGTTCTTC.

The V gene is TRBV27, the J gene TRBJ2-1; 7 nucleotides agree with TRBD2. The CDR3 sequence is 15 residues long. V lost 0 bases, J lost 5 bases, and 4 bases stayed unmatched. CDR1 and CDR2 (germline): MNHEY, SMNVEV (reference sequence). Here the CDR3 reads CASSLSLAGHNEQFF. CDR3 DNA sequence: TGTGCCAGCAGTTTATCGTTAGCGGGCCACAATGAGCAGTTCTTC.

The chain couples TRBV11-2 to TRBJ1-4, with no clear D. Germline CDR1 reads SGHAT; CDR2 reads FQNNGV. The germline V and J ends were trimmed by 3 bases and 7 bases, with 9 bases remaining between them. The CDR3 totals 13 residues. CDR3 region: CASSFLSIEKLFF. As DNA, the CDR3 is TGTGCCAGCAGCTTCCTCAGCATTGAAAAACTGTTTTTT.

The genes are TRBV6-5 and TRBJ2-1, with 9 bases that match TRBD2. This CDR3 has 15 amino acids. The V gene's germline CDR1 is MNHEY and CDR2 SVGAGI. V lost 6 bases and J lost 5; bases outside the gene matches: 8. The CDR3: CASSQSGRTNNEQFF. Written as DNA, the CDR3 is TGTGCCAGCAGCCAGAGCGGGAGGACTAACAATGAGCAGTTCTTC.

The chain couples TRBV28 to TRBJ1-3; 8 bases align to TRBD1. Losses at the gene ends were 5 bases for V and 0 bases for J; bases not matched to a gene: 9. The length of the CDR3 is 17 residues. The germline gives CDR1 MDHEN, CDR2 SYDVKM. As DNA, the CDR3 is TGTGCCAGCAGTCCCTCTCAGGGGGCCAACTCTGGAAACACCATATATTTT. It yields the protein CASSPSQGANSGNTIYF.

The chain couples TRBV29-1 to TRBJ2-2; no clear D gene. Germline V gene sequence: CDR1 SQVTM, CDR2 ANQGSEA. V shed 1 base and J shed 4 bases, with 10 bases lying between them. The CDR3 length is 14 residues. CDR3 bases: TGCAGCGTTGAAGGGGAATCGAGCACCGGGGAGCTGTTTTTT. This gives the protein CSVEGESSTGELFF.

V gene TRBV2 combines with J gene TRBJ1-2; 8 bases fit TRBD1. The CDR3 sequence is 13 residues long. CDR1 is SNHLY, CDR2 FYNNEI, per germline. V dropped 6 bases and J dropped 8; count of bases not matched to a gene: 8. The CDR3 reads CASSATGVKGYTF. CDR3 in DNA: TGTGCCAGCAGCGCGACAGGGGTGAAGGGCTACACCTTC.

V gene TRBV7-2 combines with J gene TRBJ1-2, with 9 bases fitting TRBD1. The length of the CDR3 is 13 residues. The V gene end was trimmed by 5 bases and the J gene end by 3 bases; junction bases not matched to a gene: 1. Germline CDR1 reads SGHTA; CDR2 reads FQGNSA. CDR3 region: CASSRTGDYGYTF. The DNA for the CDR3 is TGTGCCAGCAGCCGGACAGGGGACTATGGCTACACCTTC.

The chain recombines TRBV3-1 (or the pseudogene TRBV3-2) with TRBJ2-1, with 11 bases matching TRBD2. In germline, CDR1 is LGHDT, CDR2 YNNKEL (reference sequence). This CDR3 is built from 17 residues. With 1 base clipped from V and 7 bases from J, the junction kept 9 bases outside the gene matches. The CDR3: CASSQVPVAGGENEQFF. In DNA, the CDR3 is TGTGCCAGCAGCCAAGTCCCTGTAGCGGGAGGGGAGAATGAGCAGTTCTTC.

This chain joins TRBV10-3 and TRBJ2-7; a possible D gene is TRBD1 (8 bases). The germline gives CDR1 ENHRY, CDR2 SYGVKD. The ends were cut back, 8 bases at V and 8 bases at J, with 19 bases in the middle. CDR3 size: 13 residues. In DNA form, the CDR3 reads TGTGCCATCGAGGGGGGGACAGGTACCAAGCAGTACTTC. Translating gives CAIEGGTGTKQYF.

The J gene is TRBJ2-1, the V gene TRBV4-1; a weak D match, TRBD2 (6 bases). CDR3 length: 14 amino acids. V lost 5 bases and J 3 bases, leaving 11 bases between the germline ends. Germline values: CDR1 MGHRA, CDR2 YSYEKL. The chain's CDR3 is CASSGFGGYNEQFF. The DNA of the CDR3 is TGCGCCAGCAGCGGATTCGGGGGCTACAATGAGCAGTTCTTC.

This chain joins TRBV6-5 and TRBJ1-1; D possibly corresponds to TRBD1 (5 bases). In germline, CDR1 is MNHEY, CDR2 SVGAGI. CDR3 size: 12 residues. CDR3 coding DNA: TGTGCTACGGGTAGGGGTAAGGCTGAAGCTTTCTTT. It codes for CATGRGKAEAFF.

The chain combines TRBV4-3 with TRBJ1-1; 7 bases line up with TRBD1. Unmatched junction bases numbered 5, after V lost 3 bases and J lost 1 base. This CDR3 contains 15 residues. Germline CDR1 LGHNA, CDR2 YSLEER. CDR3 DNA sequence: TGCGCCAGCAGCCATGACCGACAGGGGAACACTGAAGCTTTCTTT. Its protein is CASSHDRQGNTEAFF.

The chain carries TRBV7-2 and TRBJ2-7; D assignment may be TRBD1 or TRBD2 (5 bases each). Germline assignment: CDR1 SGHTA and CDR2 FQGNSA. The CDR3 is 15 amino acids. With 5 bases removed from V and 2 bases from J, the gap between germline ends came to 16 bases. The CDR3 nucleotides are TGTGCCAGCAGCGTAGACAGAGGGCCCGCCTACGAGCAGTACTTC. Translating it yields CASSVDRGPAYEQYF.

The chain couples TRBV19 to TRBJ1-2; 7 bases align to TRBD1. Germline V CDR1 and CDR2: LNHDA, SQIVND (reference sequence). The CDR3 is 13 residues long. With 9 bases clipped from V and 8 bases from J, the junction kept 12 bases outside the gene matches. In DNA, the CDR3 is TGTGCCAGCCGTTCCCAAGGGGGCTGGGGCTACACCTTC. It translates to CASRSQGGWGYTF.

J is TRBJ2-7 and V is TRBV28; D might be TRBD1 (5 bases). This CDR3 has 12 residues. The germline V and J ends were trimmed by 5 bases and 4 bases, with 9 bases remaining between them. CDR1 and CDR2 from the germline V gene are MDHEN and SYDVKM. CDR3 protein: CASSAPGYEQYF. CDR3 coding DNA: TGTGCCAGCAGTGCCCCAGGGTACGAGCAGTACTTC.

The rearrangement uses TRBV4-1 and TRBJ2-5; D gene uncertain. V lost 4 bases and J 7 bases, leaving 19 bases between the germline ends. This CDR3 is built from 15 residues. Per the germline V gene, CDR1 is MGHRA and CDR2 is YSYEKL. The DNA for the CDR3 is TGCGCCAGCAGCCCTTCTTCACTCGGAGTGGGGACCCAGTACTTC. Amino acid sequence: CASSPSSLGVGTQYF.

This chain links TRBV11-2 with TRBJ2-5, with TRBD1 matching over 9 bases. In germline, CDR1 is SGHAT, CDR2 FQNNGV. V lost 5 bases and J lost 1; bases outside the gene matches: 8. This CDR3 is built from 16 residues. The CDR3 DNA reads as TGTGCCAGCAGCAACAGAGCGGGACAGGGCCAAGAGACCCAGTACTTC. Amino acid sequence: CASSNRAGQGQETQYF.